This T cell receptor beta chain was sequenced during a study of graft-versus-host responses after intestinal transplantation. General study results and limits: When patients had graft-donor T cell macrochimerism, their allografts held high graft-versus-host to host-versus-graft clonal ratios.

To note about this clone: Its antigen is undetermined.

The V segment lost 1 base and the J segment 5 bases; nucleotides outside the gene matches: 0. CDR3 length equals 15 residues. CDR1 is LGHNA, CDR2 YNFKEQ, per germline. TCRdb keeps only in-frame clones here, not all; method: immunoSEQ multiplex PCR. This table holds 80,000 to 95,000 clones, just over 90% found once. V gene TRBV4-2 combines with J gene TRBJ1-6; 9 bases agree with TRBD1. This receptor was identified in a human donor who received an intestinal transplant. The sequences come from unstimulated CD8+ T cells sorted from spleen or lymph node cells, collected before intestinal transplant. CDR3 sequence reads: CASSQGQGDNSPLHF. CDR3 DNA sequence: TGTGCCAGCAGCCAAGGACAGGGGGATAATTCACCCCTCCACTTT.